These 23 T cell receptor beta chains share one sample of origin, sequenced in a study of T cell repertoires and Cas9 in healthy adults. Libraries were prepared by immunoSEQ multiplex PCR; TCRdb keeps only in-frame clonotypes and omits some of them. The sample holds about 22,000 clones, 91% seen once. Sequenced sample: CD4+ effector T cells (CD127+, CD25-, CD137-, CD154-) from PBMCs; culture status not recorded. The source is a human donor in good health.

The chain combines TRBV9 with TRBJ1-1; no clear D gene. This CDR3 is 16 amino acids long. The germline V and J ends were trimmed by 0 bases and 1 base, with 13 bases remaining between them. The germline V gene encodes CDR1 SGDLS and CDR2 YYNGEE. The chain's CDR3 is CASSVGVETTNTEAFF. The CDR3 region has the DNA TGTGCCAGCAGCGTAGGAGTGGAAACCACGAACACTGAAGCTTTCTTT.

The chain has TRBV5-8 and TRBJ1-2; TRBD1 agrees at 10 bases. The V and J ends lost 3 bases and 2 bases, in that order; junction bases with no gene match: 7. Germline V gives CDR1 SGHTS, CDR2 YDEGEE. This CDR3 contains 16 residues. The CDR3: CASSYYRTGGNYGYTF. The CDR3 nucleotides are TGTGCCAGCAGCTACTACAGGACAGGGGGAAACTATGGCTACACCTTC.

This chain joins TRBV27 and TRBJ2-6; 13 bases align to TRBD2. This CDR3 is built from 17 residues. V lost 5 bases, J lost 6 bases, and 7 bases stayed unmatched. Germline CDR1 reads MNHEY; CDR2 reads SMNVEV (reference sequence). CDR3 nucleotides: TGTGCCAGCAGTCCCCGGACTAGCGGGAGTGTGGCCAACGTCCTGACTTTC. It encodes CASSPRTSGSVANVLTF.

This clone was seen a single time. The V call is TRBV28, the J call TRBJ2-2; 11 bases map to TRBD1. CDR3 length: 18 residues. Trimming took 3 bases from V and 6 from J; bases not matched to a gene: 12. CDR1 MDHEN and CDR2 SYDVKM come from the germline V gene. CDR3 sequence: CASSFRWTGGIVSGELFF. In DNA form, the CDR3 reads TGTGCCAGCAGTTTTCGATGGACAGGGGGCATCGTTTCCGGGGAGCTGTTTTTT.

The chain has TRBV7-2 and TRBJ1-3, with TRBD1 matching 7 bases. Unmatched junction bases numbered 12, after V lost 0 bases and J lost 4 bases. Germline CDR1 is SGHTA and CDR2 is FQGNSA. The CDR3 extends over 18 amino acids. The CDR3 sequence is CASSLAPRGGASGNTIYF. In DNA, the CDR3 is TGTGCCAGCAGCTTAGCGCCCAGGGGGGGCGCTTCGGGAAACACCATATATTTT.

This clone was seen a single time. As DNA, the CDR3 is TGTGCCAGCAGCTCCAGTGGCACAGATACGCAGTATTTT. As protein: CASSSSGTDTQYF. The chain combines TRBV11-3 with TRBJ2-3; D remains unclear. Trimming removed 4 bases at V and 1 base at J, with 6 bases between. This CDR3 spans 13 amino acids. Germline CDR1 SGHNT, CDR2 YENEEA.

This clone was counted a single time. V is TRBV28 and J is TRBJ1-2; TRBD1 might be the D (6 bases). The CDR3 is made up of 16 amino acids. The V end was cut by 6 bases, the J end by 4 bases, with 21 bases between. CDR1 is MDHEN, CDR2 SYDVKM, per germline. DNA of the CDR3: TGTGCCAGCAGCTCGAAGAGGGGGGCGCTGGGCTATGGCTACACCTTC. This translates into CASSSKRGALGYGYTF.

The V call is TRBV11-3, the J call TRBJ1-1; TRBD1 agrees at 8 bases. Unmatched junction bases numbered 4, after V lost 4 bases and J lost 3 bases. Germline V lookup: CDR1 SGHNT, CDR2 YENEEA. The CDR3 is 14 residues long. The DNA of the CDR3 is TGTGCCAGCAGCTGGACGGGACAGGACACTGAAGCTTTCTTT. It translates to CASSWTGQDTEAFF.

The gene calls are TRBV9 and TRBJ2-1; 11 bases are shared with TRBD2. The J segment lost 0 bases and the V segment lost 2 bases, leaving 4 bases of the junction unmatched. The CDR3 totals 17 residues. Germline V lookup: CDR1 SGDLS, CDR2 YYNGEE. The CDR3 spells CASSVVAGGPSYNEQFF. In nucleotides, the CDR3 is TGTGCCAGCAGCGTTGTAGCGGGAGGGCCCTCCTACAATGAGCAGTTCTTC.

This chain connects TRBV9 to TRBJ2-3; 7 bases agree with TRBD2. CDR3 length equals 15 residues. Looked up from germline, CDR1 is SGDLS and CDR2 is YYNGEE. The trim removed 2 bases at V and 4 bases at J, leaving 7 bases unmatched. In DNA form, the CDR3 reads TGTGCCAGCAGCGTGAGCGGGGTCAGCGCAGATACGCAGTATTTT. The encoded protein is CASSVSGVSADTQYF.

The chain employs TRBV5-4 and TRBJ1-4, with D uncertain. Germline CDR1 is SGHNT and CDR2 is YYREEE (reference sequence). Trimming left V 4 bases short and J 8 bases short, with 12 bases between. The CDR3 covers 13 residues. In nucleotides, the CDR3 is TGTGCCAGCAGCCAACCGGGTAGGGAAAAACTGTTTTTT. Its protein product is CASSQPGREKLFF.

In DNA, the CDR3 is TGTGCCAGCAGCTTGGGACGTGGCAATCAGCCCCAGCATTTT. Amino acid sequence: CASSLGRGNQPQHF. This chain connects TRBV5-6 to TRBJ1-5; D remains ambiguous. V was shortened by 0 bases and J by 2 bases, with 6 bases between the two germline ends. Germline values: CDR1 SGHDT, CDR2 YYEEEE. The CDR3 has 14 amino acids.

This clone occurred once. This rearrangement joins TRBV5-1 to TRBJ1-4, with D maybe TRBD1 (6 bases). The germline V gene encodes CDR1 SGHRS and CDR2 YFSETQ. The CDR3 is 13 amino acids. V was trimmed by 7 bases and J by 5 bases, leaving 12 bases between them. The CDR3 loop is CASEAGANEKLFF. CDR3 DNA sequence: TGCGCCAGCGAAGCGGGGGCAAATGAAAAACTGTTTTTT.

The V call is TRBV28, the J call TRBJ1-5, with 7 bases aligning to TRBD1. The length of the CDR3 is 16 residues. Germline V CDR1 and CDR2: MDHEN, SYDVKM. The V and J ends lost 4 bases and 3 bases, in that order; junction bases with no gene match: 9. The CDR3 sequence is CASSSNTGTVNQPQHF. CDR3 bases: TGTGCCAGCAGTTCGAATACCGGGACAGTCAATCAGCCCCAGCATTTT.

Only one count was recorded for this clone. This sequence joins TRBV19 and TRBJ2-7; 8 bases line up with TRBD2. J was trimmed by 6 bases and V by 5 bases; bases with no gene match: 9. Germline CDR1 is LNHDA and CDR2 is SQIVND (reference sequence). The CDR3 runs 14 residues. The CDR3 DNA follows: TGTGCCAGTAGTGCCCCGGGACTAGTGCGCGAGCAGTACTTC. Its protein product is CASSAPGLVREQYF. Looking up the rest from reference TRBV19 and TRBJ2-7 gives the full variable domain: DGGITQSPKYLFRKEGQNVTLSCEQNLNHDAMYWYRQDPGQGLRLIYYSQIVNDFQKGDIAEGYSVSREKKESFPLTVTSAQKNPTAFYLCASSAPGLVREQYFGPGTRLTVT.

This chain connects TRBV14 to TRBJ2-7, with a tentative D call TRBD1 (7 bases). Germline CDR1 is SGHDN and CDR2 is FVKESK. CDR3 length equals 14 residues. V was trimmed by 3 bases and J by 5 bases, leaving 14 bases between them. The CDR3 DNA is TGTGCCAGCAGCCAGCAACAGGGGAGGCACGAGCAGTACTTC. It translates to CASSQQQGRHEQYF.

Turning to this clone: The identical CDR3 is also encoded by other nucleotide sequences in the sample. This chain connects TRBV27 to TRBJ2-2; D uncertain. The ends were cut back, 3 bases at V and 2 bases at J, with 7 bases in the middle. The CDR3 sequence is 14 residues long. The germline V gene has CDR1 MNHEY and CDR2 SMNVEV (reference sequence). For the CDR3, the DNA is TGTGCCAGCAGTTTTGAAGTAAACACCGGGGAGCTGTTTTTT. This translates into CASSFEVNTGELFF.

V usage is TRBV19 and J usage is TRBJ1-2; the D is unclear. Trimming removed 4 bases at V and 3 bases at J, with 9 bases between. The germline CDR1 and CDR2 sequences are LNHDA and SQIVND (reference sequence). This CDR3 comprises 13 residues. The CDR3 protein is CASSKDVYYGYTF. The CDR3 DNA reads TGTGCCAGTAGTAAGGACGTCTACTATGGCTACACCTTC.

CDR3 bases: TGTGCCAGCAGTCCCGGGGAGCCACCGACCTACGAGCAGTACTTC. Residues: CASSPGEPPTYEQYF. The rearrangement links TRBV28 to TRBJ2-7; D may be TRBD2 (5 bases). Germline CDR1 is MDHEN and CDR2 is SYDVKM. V gave up 5 bases and J gave up 2 bases, with 16 bases separating them. This CDR3 has 15 amino acids.

The chain joins TRBV5-1 to TRBJ2-4; D possibly corresponds to TRBD1 (6 bases). Germline V lookup: CDR1 SGHRS, CDR2 YFSETQ. V was trimmed by 0 bases and J by 6 bases, leaving 16 bases between them. The CDR3 loop spans 16 amino acids. CDR3 bases: TGCGCCAGCAGCTTGGCCCCAGGGGAAAGGGGAAACATTCAGTACTTC. Translating it yields CASSLAPGERGNIQYF.

This rearrangement joins TRBV28 to TRBJ1-2; D remains unclear. CDR3 length: 15 residues. Germline V gives CDR1 MDHEN, CDR2 SYDVKM. The ends were cut back, 5 bases at V and 3 bases at J, with 16 bases in the middle. The CDR3 protein is CASSLGGLMDYGYTF. The DNA of the CDR3 is TGTGCCAGCAGTCTAGGTGGGCTTATGGACTATGGCTACACCTTC.

The chain couples TRBV7-2 to TRBJ2-7; D is ambiguous. V was trimmed by 4 bases and J by 0 bases, leaving 10 bases between them. The CDR3 totals 14 residues. The germline CDR1 and CDR2 sequences are SGHTA and FQGNSA. The CDR3 DNA sequence: TGTGCCAGCAGCTCCCAAGGGTTCTCCTACGAGCAGTACTTC. Translation: CASSSQGFSYEQYF. Filled out from reference TRBV7-2 and TRBJ2-7, the complete variable domain reads GAGVSQSPSNKVTEKGKDVELRCDPISGHTALYWYRQSLGQGLEFLIYFQGNSAPDKSGLPSDRFSAERTGGSVSTLTIQRTQQEDSAVYLCASSSQGFSYEQYFGPGTRLTVT.

The chain recombines TRBV7-9 with TRBJ2-3, with 7 bases aligning to TRBD1. Germline V gene lookup returns CDR1 SEHNR and CDR2 FQNEAQ (reference sequence). The CDR3 runs to 14 residues. V lost 5 bases, J lost 5 bases, and 7 bases stayed unmatched. In DNA form, the CDR3 reads TGTGCCAGCAGCACCCGACAGGGTGGAGATACGCAGTATTTT. It is translated as CASSTRQGGDTQYF.